This is a list of T cell receptor beta chains from one sample in a study of T cells in narcolepsy. The method was immunoSEQ multiplex PCR; TCRdb's version includes in-frame clones alone and lacks a portion of them. The sample includes about 35,000 clones, approximately 80% seen only once; the top ten take 1.1%. Sequenced material: memory (CD45RA-) CD4+ T cells from blood. These receptors originate from a human donor in good health. Each CDR3 is given with its conserved first and last residue. Each record gives: D gene, clone size, V gene, J gene, CDR3 DNA, CDR3 protein. The D gene is left open where the match is weak. Size is omitted from some rows. Given values are once, few, many or a class for expanded clones.

d_call: TRBD2
clone_size: NA
v_call: TRBV6-1
j_call: TRBJ2-7
cdr3_nt: TGTGCCAGCAGTGAAGCCGTTAGCGGGAGAGAGTACTTC
cdr3_aa: CASSEAVSGREYF

d_call: TRBD2
clone_size: NA
v_call: TRBV5-6
j_call: TRBJ2-1
cdr3_nt: TGTGCCAGCAGCGGAGTAGCGGGGAAGTTTAATGAGCAGTTCTTC
cdr3_aa: CASSGVAGKFNEQFF

d_call: TRBD1
clone_size: NA
v_call: TRBV28
j_call: TRBJ1-5
cdr3_nt: TGTGCCAGCAGGACAGGGGGCAATCAGCCCCAGCATTTT
cdr3_aa: CASRTGGNQPQHF

d_call: TRBD2
clone_size: NA
v_call: TRBV19
j_call: TRBJ2-1
cdr3_nt: TGTGCCAGTAGGGCTAGCGGGAGAAGGGGGTCTATCTACAATGAGCAGTTCTTC
cdr3_aa: CASRASGRRGSIYNEQFF

d_call: NA
clone_size: NA
v_call: TRBV5-1
j_call: TRBJ2-2
cdr3_nt: TGCGCCAGCAGCTTGGCGAGCACCGGGGAGCTGTTTTTT
cdr3_aa: CASSLASTGELFF

d_call: NA
clone_size: NA
v_call: TRBV6-5
j_call: TRBJ2-7
cdr3_nt: TGTGCCAGCAGTTATCACCCCGCAGGGGAAGACGAGCAGTACTTC
cdr3_aa: CASSYHPAGEDEQYF

d_call: TRBD1
clone_size: NA
v_call: TRBV27
j_call: TRBJ2-7
cdr3_nt: TGTGCCAGCAGTTCCCGCGGGACAGGGGGCTCGTACGAGCAGTACTTC
cdr3_aa: CASSSRGTGGSYEQYF

d_call: TRBD1
clone_size: NA
v_call: TRBV5-1
j_call: TRBJ2-5
cdr3_nt: TGCGCCAGCAGCGGTGGGACAGGGGGCTTTGAGACCCAGTACTTC
cdr3_aa: CASSGGTGGFETQYF

d_call: NA
clone_size: NA
v_call: TRBV6-1
j_call: TRBJ2-5
cdr3_nt: TGTGCCAGCAGTGAAGGCTGGCAGCGCTCAAAGGGGCAGTACTTC
cdr3_aa: CASSEGWQRSKGQYF

d_call: NA
clone_size: few
v_call: TRBV6-5
j_call: TRBJ1-5
cdr3_nt: TGTGCCAGCAGTTATTCGGGATCTAGCAATCAGCCCCAGCATTTT
cdr3_aa: CASSYSGSSNQPQHF

d_call: NA
clone_size: NA
v_call: TRBV6-5
j_call: TRBJ2-3
cdr3_nt: TGTGCCAGCAGGGCACCAGGCACAGATACGCAGTATTTT
cdr3_aa: CASRAPGTDTQYF

d_call: TRBD1
clone_size: NA
v_call: TRBV5-4
j_call: TRBJ1-2
cdr3_nt: TGTGCCAGCAGCTTTGGGACAGGGGGGAACTATGGCTACACCTTC
cdr3_aa: CASSFGTGGNYGYTF

d_call: NA
clone_size: NA
v_call: TRBV19
j_call: TRBJ2-7
cdr3_nt: TGTGCCAGTTCCCCCGGACAGCTACTTTCCTACGAGCAGTACTTC
cdr3_aa: CASSPGQLLSYEQYF

d_call: TRBD1
clone_size: once
v_call: TRBV5-1
j_call: TRBJ2-2
cdr3_nt: TGCGCCAGCAGCGTAGGGACAGGGCTTAGTAGCGGGTACACCGGGGAGCTGTTTTTT
cdr3_aa: CASSVGTGLSSGYTGELFF

d_call: NA
clone_size: NA
v_call: TRBV21-1
j_call: TRBJ2-3
cdr3_nt: TGTGCCAGCAGCCCGACAGGCTCCCCGGCAGATACGCAGTATTTT
cdr3_aa: CASSPTGSPADTQYF

d_call: NA
clone_size: NA
v_call: TRBV5-4
j_call: TRBJ2-7
cdr3_nt: TGTGCCAGCAGCACCAGATTTACCTACGAGCAGTACTTC
cdr3_aa: CASSTRFTYEQYF

d_call: NA
clone_size: NA
v_call: TRBV6-1
j_call: TRBJ1-1
cdr3_nt: TGTGCCAGCAGCGGGACTGTCCGTTTAAACACTGAAGCTTTCTTT
cdr3_aa: CASSGTVRLNTEAFF

d_call: NA
clone_size: NA
v_call: TRBV11-2
j_call: TRBJ1-6
cdr3_nt: TGTGCCAGCAGCTTAGGCGGGTGGCTTGAGGTGAATTCACCCCTCCACTTT
cdr3_aa: CASSLGGWLEVNSPLHF

d_call: NA
clone_size: NA
v_call: TRBV27
j_call: TRBJ2-7
cdr3_nt: TGTGCCAGCAGTTTTGGGAAAGGGACCAAGGGCATCTACGAGCAGTACTTC
cdr3_aa: CASSFGKGTKGIYEQYF

d_call: NA
clone_size: NA
v_call: TRBV5-1
j_call: TRBJ2-1
cdr3_nt: TGCGCCAGCAGCCCTGGACCCCCCGCTCATGAGCAGTTCTTC
cdr3_aa: CASSPGPPAHEQFF

d_call: NA
clone_size: once
v_call: TRBV28
j_call: TRBJ1-2
cdr3_nt: TGTGCCAGCAGTTTGGGCGCGTGGCGGTCAGGCGGCTATGGCTACACCTTC
cdr3_aa: CASSLGAWRSGGYGYTF

d_call: NA
clone_size: NA
v_call: TRBV4-1
j_call: TRBJ2-1
cdr3_nt: TGCGCCAGCAGCCAACCGGGCTCGAGGAATGAGCAGTTCTTC
cdr3_aa: CASSQPGSRNEQFF

d_call: TRBD1
clone_size: NA
v_call: TRBV7-2
j_call: TRBJ1-1
cdr3_nt: TGTGCCAGCAGCTTAGGGGGGACAGGACAGGGGAGCGCGACTTTCTTT
cdr3_aa: CASSLGGTGQGSATFF

d_call: TRBD1
clone_size: NA
v_call: TRBV5-1
j_call: TRBJ2-7
cdr3_nt: TGCGCCAGCAGCATAGGACAGGGGGGCTACGAGCAGTACTTC
cdr3_aa: CASSIGQGGYEQYF

d_call: NA
clone_size: NA
v_call: TRBV28
j_call: TRBJ2-1
cdr3_nt: TGTGCCAGCAGTTTAAGTGGGGGGCCCTACAATGAGCAGTTCTTC
cdr3_aa: CASSLSGGPYNEQFF

d_call: NA
clone_size: few
v_call: TRBV28
j_call: TRBJ2-1
cdr3_nt: TGTGCCAGCAGCCCCCCAACGGGGAGGTCAGGGAATGAGCAGTTCTTC
cdr3_aa: CASSPPTGRSGNEQFF

d_call: NA
clone_size: NA
v_call: TRBV7-3
j_call: TRBJ2-6
cdr3_nt: TGTGCCAGCAGCTTAGACGGTTCTGGGGCCAACGTCCTGACTTTC
cdr3_aa: CASSLDGSGANVLTF

d_call: NA
clone_size: NA
v_call: TRBV11-1
j_call: TRBJ2-3
cdr3_nt: TGTGCCAGCAGCTCATTTACGCACCCCACAACAGATACGCAGTATTTT
cdr3_aa: CASSSFTHPTTDTQYF

d_call: NA
clone_size: NA
v_call: TRBV5-1
j_call: TRBJ2-7
cdr3_nt: TGCGCCAGCAGCTTGGAAGGGAGCTCCTACGAGCAGTACTTC
cdr3_aa: CASSLEGSSYEQYF

d_call: NA
clone_size: NA
v_call: TRBV2
j_call: TRBJ2-6
cdr3_nt: TGTGCCAGCAGTGGGGGCAGGCTCGGCTCTGGGGCCAACGTCCTGACTTTC
cdr3_aa: CASSGGRLGSGANVLTF

d_call: NA
clone_size: once
v_call: TRBV7-3
j_call: TRBJ2-2
cdr3_nt: TGTGCCAGCAGCCCCGGTCTGGCCGGGGAGCTGTTTTTT
cdr3_aa: CASSPGLAGELFF

d_call: TRBD1
clone_size: NA
v_call: TRBV11-2
j_call: TRBJ1-2
cdr3_nt: TGTGCCAGCAGCTTGACAGGGTTCCGAAACCATGGCTACACCTTC
cdr3_aa: CASSLTGFRNHGYTF

d_call: NA
clone_size: NA
v_call: TRBV7-3
j_call: TRBJ2-5
cdr3_nt: TGTGCCAGCAGCTTAAAGCCCCTCCTGACCCAGTACTTC
cdr3_aa: CASSLKPLLTQYF

d_call: NA
clone_size: NA
v_call: TRBV7-8
j_call: TRBJ1-2
cdr3_nt: TGTGCCAGCAGCTTAGAGCCAGTTTATGGCTACACCTTC
cdr3_aa: CASSLEPVYGYTF

d_call: TRBD1
clone_size: NA
v_call: TRBV2
j_call: TRBJ1-1
cdr3_nt: TGTGCCAGCTCCCTAGGCCTGGGACAGGAAGCTTTCTTT
cdr3_aa: CASSLGLGQEAFF

d_call: NA
clone_size: NA
v_call: TRBV7-9
j_call: TRBJ1-1
cdr3_nt: TGTGCCAGCAGCTTAGGGGGGACTTCAGCTTTCTTT
cdr3_aa: CASSLGGTSAFF

d_call: NA
clone_size: NA
v_call: TRBV21-1
j_call: TRBJ2-5
cdr3_nt: TGTGCCAGCGGAACAGGGACTAGCGGGAGCCCTCCCGAGACCCAGTACTTC
cdr3_aa: CASGTGTSGSPPETQYF

d_call: NA
clone_size: NA
v_call: TRBV18
j_call: TRBJ1-1
cdr3_nt: TGTGCCAGCTCACCCCGGCGCGATTGGAACACTGAAGCTTTCTTT
cdr3_aa: CASSPRRDWNTEAFF

d_call: NA
clone_size: NA
v_call: TRBV7-2
j_call: TRBJ1-1
cdr3_nt: TGTGCCAGCAGCTCCCGGCCGACCCTGAACACTGAAGCTTTCTTT
cdr3_aa: CASSSRPTLNTEAFF

d_call: TRBD2
clone_size: NA
v_call: TRBV27
j_call: TRBJ2-3
cdr3_nt: TGTGCCAGTAAAGGCAGGGTACTAGCGGGAGGGCCTTTTCGCGATACGCAGTATTTT
cdr3_aa: CASKGRVLAGGPFRDTQYF

d_call: TRBD1
clone_size: NA
v_call: TRBV5-1
j_call: TRBJ2-7
cdr3_nt: TGCGCCAGCACCACCGGACAGGGTACCCACGAGCAGTACTTC
cdr3_aa: CASTTGQGTHEQYF

d_call: TRBD1
clone_size: NA
v_call: TRBV28
j_call: TRBJ2-7
cdr3_nt: TGTGCCAGCAGGGACAGGTACGAGCAGTACTTC
cdr3_aa: CASRDRYEQYF

d_call: NA
clone_size: NA
v_call: TRBV28
j_call: TRBJ1-2
cdr3_nt: TGTGCCATAACCACCCCCCGCTATGGCTACACCTTC
cdr3_aa: CAITTPRYGYTF

d_call: NA
clone_size: NA
v_call: TRBV7-9
j_call: TRBJ2-7
cdr3_nt: TGTGCCAGCAGCTTAGCGAGCAGCAGGGACTACGAGCAGTACTTC
cdr3_aa: CASSLASSRDYEQYF

d_call: TRBD1
clone_size: NA
v_call: TRBV18
j_call: TRBJ2-5
cdr3_nt: TGTGCCAGCTCACCACCCTACGAGGGGGCTGTTCGGGAGACCCAGTACTTC
cdr3_aa: CASSPPYEGAVRETQYF

d_call: TRBD2
clone_size: NA
v_call: TRBV7-9
j_call: TRBJ2-1
cdr3_nt: TGTGCCAGCAGCTATCCGGGACAGGGCCTACTAGCGGGAGTCCATGAGCAGTTCTTC
cdr3_aa: CASSYPGQGLLAGVHEQFF

d_call: TRBD1
clone_size: few
v_call: TRBV6-6
j_call: TRBJ1-5
cdr3_nt: TGTGCCAGCAGTTACACTCCCGGGACAGGGAGAGGAGCCCAGCATTTT
cdr3_aa: CASSYTPGTGRGAQHF

d_call: NA
clone_size: NA
v_call: TRBV10-1
j_call: TRBJ2-1
cdr3_nt: TGCGCCAGCAGCCTGACAGGCGACAACAATGAGCAGTTCTTC
cdr3_aa: CASSLTGDNNEQFF

d_call: TRBD2
clone_size: NA
v_call: TRBV29-1
j_call: TRBJ2-2
cdr3_nt: TGCAGCGTTGCGGGGAGGGCTAACGGGGAGCTGTTTTTT
cdr3_aa: CSVAGRANGELFF

d_call: NA
clone_size: NA
v_call: TRBV19
j_call: TRBJ2-5
cdr3_nt: TGTGCCAGTAGCCCTCCGGGGGCGCGAGAGACCCAGTACTTC
cdr3_aa: CASSPPGARETQYF

d_call: TRBD1
clone_size: NA
v_call: TRBV18
j_call: TRBJ1-1
cdr3_nt: TGTGCCAGCTCACCACTCAGTCTCACAGGGGGCGGGCGCACTGAAGCTTTCTTT
cdr3_aa: CASSPLSLTGGGRTEAFF

d_call: NA
clone_size: NA
v_call: TRBV5-6
j_call: TRBJ1-2
cdr3_nt: TGTGCCAGCAGCTTGCTGGCCCGGGGCTACACCTTC
cdr3_aa: CASSLLARGYTF

d_call: NA
clone_size: NA
v_call: TRBV7-9
j_call: TRBJ2-3
cdr3_nt: TGTGCCAGCAGTCCCCAGAATACGCAGTATTTT
cdr3_aa: CASSPQNTQYF

d_call: NA
clone_size: NA
v_call: TRBV5-4
j_call: TRBJ2-1
cdr3_nt: TGTGCCAGCAGCTTAAGCGGCCTCTACAATGAGCAGTTCTTC
cdr3_aa: CASSLSGLYNEQFF

d_call: TRBD1
clone_size: NA
v_call: TRBV18
j_call: TRBJ1-1
cdr3_nt: TGTGCCAGCCTACCGGGACAGGGGCGGAACACTGAAGCTTTCTTT
cdr3_aa: CASLPGQGRNTEAFF

d_call: NA
clone_size: NA
v_call: TRBV18
j_call: TRBJ1-3
cdr3_nt: TGTGCCAGCTCACCATTCCCAGACTCTGGAAACACCATATATTTT
cdr3_aa: CASSPFPDSGNTIYF

d_call: NA
clone_size: NA
v_call: TRBV5-6
j_call: TRBJ2-1
cdr3_nt: TGTGCCAGCAGCTTGTGGGCAGCCCTGTACAATGAGCAGTTCTTC
cdr3_aa: CASSLWAALYNEQFF

d_call: NA
clone_size: NA
v_call: TRBV19
j_call: TRBJ2-5
cdr3_nt: TGTGCCAGTAAACAAAGGGGGGGCCAAGAGACCCAGTACTTC
cdr3_aa: CASKQRGGQETQYF

d_call: NA
clone_size: NA
v_call: TRBV2
j_call: TRBJ1-1
cdr3_nt: TGTACCAGCAGTATGCTGAACACTGAAGCTTTCTTT
cdr3_aa: CTSSMLNTEAFF

d_call: NA
clone_size: NA
v_call: TRBV7-2
j_call: TRBJ2-7
cdr3_nt: TGTGCCAGCAGCGTAGATTACGTTGGGGAGCAGTACTTC
cdr3_aa: CASSVDYVGEQYF